This note documents a single T cell receptor beta chain sequence. The record originates from a study of blood T cell repertoires in COVID-19. About the study: The United States, Italy and Spain were the sources of the acute and convalescent COVID-19 samples. PBMCs, B-cell-depleted T cells, or T cells provided the cDNA or gDNA that made up the material.

Trimming took 1 base from V and 5 from J; bases not matched to a gene: 3. The CDR3 extends over 14 amino acids. The germline gives CDR1 SGHTA, CDR2 FQGTGA. Original analysis: Researchers report that nucleated cell counts were estimated from reference gene primer amplification. The table came from immunoSEQ multiplex PCR; TCRdb's copy has only in-frame clones and leaves some out. That table gives V, J and clone size, and the DNA gave D and trimming. The sample has 45,000 to 50,000 clones, approximately 81% seen once. The chain carries TRBV7-3 and TRBJ2-7, with 9 bases lining up with TRBD1. The sequence was obtained from an older woman with acute or convalescent COVID-19. Sample: peripheral blood. Here the CDR3 DNA reads TGTGCCAGCAGCTTAAAGGGACAGGGCCACGAGCAGTACTTC. As protein: CASSLKGQGHEQYF.